This TCR beta chain was recorded in a study of blood T cell repertoires in COVID-19. Germline CDR1 is MNHNY and CDR2 is SVGAGI (reference sequence). The CDR3 has 13 residues. Trimming removed 6 bases at V and 0 bases at J, with 6 bases between. Sequencing used immunoSEQ multiplex PCR; TCRdb keeps in-frame clones, though not all of them. Of some 450,000 clones listed, more than 70% are singletons. The sequence derives from a woman aged 50 to 60 with COVID-19, enrolled during active disease. The chain uses TRBV6-6 and TRBJ1-3; D is unresolved. Source material: peripheral blood. CDR3 sequence reads: CASRADSGNTIYF. Here the CDR3 DNA reads TGTGCCAGCAGAGCGGACTCTGGAAACACCATATATTTT.